Listed below are T cell receptor beta chains from one sample, sequenced in a study of cytomegalovirus exposure and HLA in healthy donors. Libraries were prepared by immunoSEQ multiplex PCR; TCRdb keeps only in-frame clonotypes and omits some of them. The sample holds over 60,000 clones, roughly 75% seen once. The specimen was PBMCs. The origin of the receptors is a woman aged 25-40 years in good health and CMV-seropositive. Each CDR3 is given with its conserved first and last residue. A D gene is named only where the DNA matches it firmly. Clone size appears in some rows only: once, few, many, or a class for an expanded clone.

J | V | D | size | CDR3 | DNA
TRBJ2-2 | TRBV7-9 | TRBD1 | . | CASSHDRGKGTGELFF | TGTGCCAGCAGCCATGACAGGGGGAAGGGTACCGGGGAGCTGTTTTTT
TRBJ1-2 | TRBV5-1 | TRBD1 | . | CASSSPRAGTEPNYGYTF | TGCGCCAGCAGCTCCCCCAGGGCCGGGACAGAACCTAACTATGGCTACACCTTC
TRBJ1-5 | TRBV5-6 | . | once | CASSLTGSGQPQHF | TGTGCCAGCAGCTTGACCGGGAGCGGGCAGCCCCAGCATTTT
TRBJ2-7 | TRBV28 | . | once | CASSQTSQGFGEQYF | TGTGCCAGCAGTCAAACCAGCCAGGGCTTTGGAGAGCAGTACTTC
TRBJ2-3 | TRBV6-1 | . | . | CASSESLVITGDTQYF | TGTGCCAGCAGTGAAAGTCTTGTGATCACGGGAGATACGCAGTATTTT
TRBJ2-7 | TRBV28 | . | . | CASSLGREQYF | TGTGCCAGCAGTTTGGGGCGGGAGCAGTACTTC
TRBJ2-1 | TRBV11-2 | TRBD2 | few | CASRSLAGLFDEQFF | TGTGCCAGCAGGTCCCTAGCGGGATTATTCGATGAGCAGTTCTTC
TRBJ2-1 | TRBV9 | TRBD2 | . | CASSASGRRHNEQFF | TGTGCCAGCAGCGCTAGCGGGAGGCGACACAATGAGCAGTTCTTC
TRBJ1-6 | TRBV5-6 | TRBD1 | . | CASSLGTGSSYNSPLHF | TGTGCCAGCAGCCTTGGGACAGGGAGCTCCTATAATTCACCCCTCCACTTT
TRBJ1-1 | TRBV28 | . | . | CASSLGGDSTEAFF | TGTGCCAGCAGTTTGGGGGGGGATTCCACTGAAGCTTTCTTT
TRBJ2-7 | TRBV6-6 | . | . | CASSSPMLGAYEQYF | TGTGCCAGCAGTTCCCCAATGCTGGGAGCCTACGAGCAGTACTTC
TRBJ2-7 | TRBV28 | . | . | CASSLRGEQYF | TGTGCCAGCAGTTTACGGGGTGAGCAGTACTTC
TRBJ1-6 | TRBV6-5 | TRBD1 | few | CASRKGQGGSPLHF | TGTGCCAGCAGGAAGGGACAGGGGGGTTCACCCCTCCACTTT
TRBJ2-1 | TRBV7-8 | . | . | CASSLSGYRAGNEQFF | TGTGCCAGCAGCTTATCGGGTTACAGGGCTGGCAATGAGCAGTTCTTC
TRBJ1-6 | TRBV30 | . | . | CAWAQGNSPLHF | TGTGCCTGGGCACAGGGTAATTCACCCCTCCACTTT
TRBJ1-5 | TRBV28 | . | few | CASSLLGGFGGDNQPQHF | TGTGCCAGCAGTTTACTGGGCGGTTTCGGGGGGGACAATCAGCCCCAGCATTTT
TRBJ2-7 | TRBV5-6 | . | once | CASSFSVGTSPYEQYF | TGTGCCAGCAGCTTTAGTGTGGGGACTTCTCCCTACGAGCAGTACTTC
TRBJ2-2 | TRBV5-1 | TRBD1 | few | CASRQDRGQFGELFF | TGCGCCAGCAGGCAGGACAGGGGGCAATTCGGGGAGCTGTTTTTT
TRBJ1-5 | TRBV28 | TRBD1 | . | CASSRTGTNQPQHF | TGTGCCAGCAGTCGGACAGGGACCAATCAGCCCCAGCATTTT
TRBJ2-1 | TRBV2 | TRBD1 | . | CASTGQGAGEQFF | TGTGCCAGCACAGGACAGGGGGCTGGAGAGCAGTTCTTC
TRBJ1-2 | TRBV5-6 | . | . | CASTLSAGLNYGYTF | TGTGCCAGCACCCTCTCCGCAGGTCTAAACTATGGCTACACCTTC
TRBJ2-5 | TRBV6-6 | . | few | CASSYGGETQYF | TGTGCCAGCAGTTACGGGGGGGAGACCCAGTACTTC
TRBJ2-1 | TRBV7-8 | . | few | CASSLRAGGQFF | TGTGCCAGCAGCTTACGGGCGGGTGGGCAGTTCTTC
TRBJ2-1 | TRBV6-1 | TRBD2 | . | CASRGLAYHEQFF | TGTGCCAGCAGGGGACTAGCGTATCATGAGCAGTTCTTC
TRBJ2-7 | TRBV29-1 | TRBD2 | . | CSAPGTSGTYEQYF | TGCAGCGCCCCGGGGACTAGCGGAACCTACGAGCAGTACTTC
TRBJ1-2 | TRBV28 | TRBD1 | . | CASNEDRGDYGYTF | TGTGCCAGCAACGAGGACAGGGGTGACTATGGCTACACCTTC
TRBJ2-1 | TRBV28 | . | . | CASSFGSSYNEQFF | TGTGCCAGCAGTTTCGGGAGCTCCTACAATGAGCAGTTCTTC
TRBJ2-1 | TRBV7-2 | TRBD2 | . | CASSYLGGFNEQFF | TGTGCCAGCAGCTACTTGGGGGGGTTCAATGAGCAGTTCTTC
TRBJ1-5 | TRBV7-8 | TRBD1 | . | CASSLAGDRGYNQPQHF | TGTGCCAGCAGCTTAGCCGGGGACAGGGGGTACAATCAGCCCCAGCATTTT
TRBJ1-1 | TRBV27 | TRBD1 | . | CASRSDRATEAFF | TGTGCCAGCCGAAGCGACAGGGCCACTGAAGCTTTCTTT
TRBJ2-7 | TRBV7-9 | TRBD1 | . | CASSFGTTGAYEQYF | TGTGCCAGCAGCTTCGGTACTACAGGGGCCTACGAGCAGTACTTC
TRBJ1-1 | TRBV5-4 | . | . | CASSAGNMNTEAFF | TGTGCCAGCAGCGCGGGAAATATGAACACTGAAGCTTTCTTT
TRBJ1-1 | TRBV10-3 | . | medium-sized | CAISGGMNTEAFF | TGTGCCATCAGTGGGGGCATGAACACTGAAGCTTTCTTT
TRBJ2-7 | TRBV11-2 | . | few | CASSLSRDEQYF | TGTGCCAGCAGCTTATCCAGGGACGAGCAGTACTTC
TRBJ1-1 | TRBV27 | . | . | CASSPWGGTEAFF | TGTGCCAGCAGTCCCTGGGGGGGAACTGAAGCTTTCTTT
TRBJ1-3 | TRBV7-8 | . | once | CASSPITGTGNTIYF | TGTGCCAGCAGCCCAATTACAGGGACTGGAAACACCATATATTTT
TRBJ2-7 | TRBV5-1 | TRBD2 | few | CASSPGTSVQYF | TGCGCCAGCAGCCCCGGGACTAGCGTGCAGTACTTC
TRBJ2-1 | TRBV27 | TRBD2 | once | CASSLSPRTSGRYNEQFF | TGTGCCAGCAGTTTATCACCCCGCACTAGCGGGAGGTACAATGAGCAGTTCTTC
TRBJ1-1 | TRBV7-2 | . | . | CASSLWMTDLNTEAFF | TGTGCCAGCAGCTTATGGATGACAGATCTAAACACTGAAGCTTTCTTT
TRBJ1-2 | TRBV28 | TRBD1 | . | CASRDTGEYGYTF | TGTGCCAGCAGAGACACAGGGGAATATGGCTACACCTTC
TRBJ2-3 | TRBV21-1 | . | . | CASSTQLAGVPDTQYF | TGTGCCAGCAGCACCCAACTAGCGGGAGTTCCAGATACGCAGTATTTT
TRBJ2-7 | TRBV5-1 | TRBD2 | . | CASSLLGGSSYEQYF | TGCGCCAGCAGCTTGTTAGGCGGGAGCTCCTACGAGCAGTACTTC
TRBJ2-3 | TRBV7-9 | TRBD1 | once | CASSFDRGPDTQYF | TGTGCCAGCAGCTTTGACAGGGGGCCAGATACGCAGTATTTT
TRBJ1-2 | TRBV7-2 | . | . | CASSLRLGGSNYGYTF | TGTGCCAGCAGCTTAAGGCTTGGCGGGTCTAACTATGGCTACACCTTC
TRBJ2-1 | TRBV6-5 | TRBD2 | . | CASSLTSGRNSEQFF | TGTGCCAGCAGTTTGACTAGCGGGAGAAATAGTGAGCAGTTCTTC
TRBJ2-6 | TRBV7-9 | TRBD1 | few | CASSGMGQFSGANVLTF | TGTGCCAGCAGCGGTATGGGACAGTTCTCTGGGGCCAACGTCCTGACTTTC
TRBJ2-7 | TRBV5-1 | . | . | CASSLRDRTYEQYF | TGCGCCAGCAGCTTGAGAGACAGGACTTACGAGCAGTACTTC
TRBJ1-6 | TRBV9 | . | . | CASSPRGGEQYSPLHF | TGTGCCAGCAGCCCCAGAGGAGGGGAACAATACTCACCCCTCCACTTT
TRBJ2-1 | TRBV7-6 | . | . | CATTEERSNNEQFF | TGTGCCACTACGGAGGAAAGGTCTAACAATGAGCAGTTCTTC
TRBJ2-7 | TRBV11-3 | TRBD2 | . | CASSLPRTSPYEQYF | TGTGCCAGCAGCCTCCCAAGGACTAGTCCTTACGAGCAGTACTTC
TRBJ1-6 | TRBV19 | TRBD1 | few | CASRWDRGPNSPLHF | TGTGCCAGTAGATGGGACAGGGGGCCTAATTCACCCCTCCACTTT
TRBJ2-2 | TRBV5-4 | TRBD2 | once | CASSAASGRYTAGELFF | TGTGCCAGCAGCGCTGCTAGCGGGAGGTATACGGCCGGGGAGCTGTTTTTT
TRBJ1-2 | TRBV7-9 | TRBD1 | . | CASSLAWRQGADGYTF | TGTGCCAGCAGCTTAGCCTGGCGACAGGGGGCCGATGGCTACACCTTC
TRBJ1-2 | TRBV28 | TRBD1 | . | CASTSTGVHGYTF | TGTGCCAGCACTTCGACAGGGGTCCATGGCTACACCTTC
TRBJ2-3 | TRBV5-4 | TRBD2 | . | CASRTSGRALDTQYF | TGTGCCAGCAGAACTAGCGGGAGGGCTTTGGATACGCAGTATTTT
TRBJ1-2 | TRBV7-9 | . | . | CASSPRRGAGGYGYTF | TGTGCCAGCAGCCCCCGGAGGGGGGCGGGGGGCTATGGCTACACCTTC
TRBJ2-1 | TRBV7-2 | TRBD2 | . | CASSSLTSGRAGAYNEQFF | TGTGCCAGCAGCTCCCTGACTAGCGGGAGGGCCGGAGCCTACAATGAGCAGTTCTTC
TRBJ1-1 | TRBV20-1 | . | few | CSATDRQAFF | TGCAGTGCGACCGACAGGCAAGCTTTCTTT
TRBJ2-1 | TRBV19 | . | . | CASSLLRGEQFF | TGTGCCAGTAGCCTTCTCAGGGGTGAGCAGTTCTTC
TRBJ1-2 | TRBV28 | . | . | CASSFAGREYGYTF | TGTGCCAGCAGTTTCGCGGGGAGGGAGTATGGCTACACCTTC